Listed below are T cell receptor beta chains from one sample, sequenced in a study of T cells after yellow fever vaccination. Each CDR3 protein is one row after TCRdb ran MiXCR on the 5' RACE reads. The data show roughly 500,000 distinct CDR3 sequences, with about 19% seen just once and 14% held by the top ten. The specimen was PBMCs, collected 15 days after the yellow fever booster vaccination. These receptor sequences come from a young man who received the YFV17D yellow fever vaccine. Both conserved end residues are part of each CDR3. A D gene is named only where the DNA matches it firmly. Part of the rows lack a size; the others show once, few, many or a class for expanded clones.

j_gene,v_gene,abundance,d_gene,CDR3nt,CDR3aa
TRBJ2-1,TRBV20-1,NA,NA,TGCAGTGCGCCCGAGGGAGAGCAGTTCTTC,CSAPEGEQFF
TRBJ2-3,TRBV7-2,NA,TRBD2,TGTGCCAGCAGCGCGACTAGCGAGTACACAGATACGCAGTATTTT,CASSATSEYTDTQYF
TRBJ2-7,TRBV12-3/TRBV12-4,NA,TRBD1,TGTGCCAGCAGTAGGACAGGGGGCGCATCCTACGAGCAGTACTTC,CASSRTGGASYEQYF
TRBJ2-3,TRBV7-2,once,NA,TGTGCCAGCAGCGCACCCCGGGGATCTAGCGGCACAGATACGCAGTATTTT,CASSAPRGSSGTDTQYF
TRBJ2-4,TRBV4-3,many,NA,TGCGCCAGCAGCCAAGATCGGCAGAGAAACATTCAGTACTTC,CASSQDRQRNIQYF
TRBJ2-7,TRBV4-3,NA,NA,TGCGCCAGCAGCCAAAGACCCAGGGACGAGCAGTACTTC,CASSQRPRDEQYF
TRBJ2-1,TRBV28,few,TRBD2,TGTGCCAGCAGTTTCAGGACTAGGCCCAATGAGCAGTTCTTC,CASSFRTRPNEQFF
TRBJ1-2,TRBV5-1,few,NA,TGCGCCAGCAGCCCCGGGGATAACTATGGCTACACCTTC,CASSPGDNYGYTF
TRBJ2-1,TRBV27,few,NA,TGTGCCAGCAACCGATACATGGGACACTATGAGCAGTTCTTC,CASNRYMGHYEQFF
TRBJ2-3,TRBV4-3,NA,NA,TGCGCCAGCAGCCAAGAGCGGACTCGCACAGATACGCAGTATTTT,CASSQERTRTDTQYF
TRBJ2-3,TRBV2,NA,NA,TGTGCCAGCATTGGCCCCGGGACCCAGGAGAGCACAGATACGCAGTATTTT,CASIGPGTQESTDTQYF
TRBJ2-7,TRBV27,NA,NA,TGTGCCACTAGAACGCCGACCTACGAGCAGTACTTC,CATRTPTYEQYF
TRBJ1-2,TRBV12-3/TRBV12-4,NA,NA,TGTGCCAGCACTTTAGAGGGGCCCTATGGCTACACCTTC,CASTLEGPYGYTF
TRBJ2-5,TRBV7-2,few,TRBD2,TGTGCCAGCAGCTCTTTCGCGACTAGCGGGAGTTCAGAGACCCAGTACTTC,CASSSFATSGSSETQYF
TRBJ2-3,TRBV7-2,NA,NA,TGTGCCAGCAGCTCCGTGGCAGTTAATACGCAGTATTTT,CASSSVAVNTQYF
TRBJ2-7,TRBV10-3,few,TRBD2,TGTGCCATCAGTGAGTCTTGGACTAGCGGAACCTACGAGCAGTACTTC,CAISESWTSGTYEQYF
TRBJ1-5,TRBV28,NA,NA,TGTGCCAGCAGTTTAGGCGCCTTTTATAGCAATCAGCCCCAGCATTTT,CASSLGAFYSNQPQHF
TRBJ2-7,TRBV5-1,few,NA,TGCGCCAGCAAGCTCCAGGGGCAACAGTACTTC,CASKLQGQQYF
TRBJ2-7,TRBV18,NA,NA,TGTGCCAGCTCACCAAGTGGGACGGAATCCTACGAGCAGTACTTC,CASSPSGTESYEQYF
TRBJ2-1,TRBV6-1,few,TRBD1,TGTGCCAGCAGCGGACAGGGGATAGGGATTGAGCAGTTCTTC,CASSGQGIGIEQFF
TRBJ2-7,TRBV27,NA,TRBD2,TGTGCCAGCAGTTTCTTGACTAGCCGGTCCTACGAGCAGTACTTC,CASSFLTSRSYEQYF
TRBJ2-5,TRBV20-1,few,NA,TGCAGTGCTAGAGATTGGGGGGCCAGCAGGGAGACCCAGTACTTC,CSARDWGASRETQYF
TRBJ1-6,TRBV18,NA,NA,TGTGCCAGCTCGGACAGCCCTAATTCACCCCTCCACTTT,CASSDSPNSPLHF
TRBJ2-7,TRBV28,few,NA,TGTGCCAGCAGTTTATCGGGACAGGGACTAGCGAGAGATTACGAGCAGTACTTC,CASSLSGQGLARDYEQYF
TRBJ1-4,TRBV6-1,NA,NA,TGTGCCAGCCAGAACATTAAGGGATCAGGTGAAAAACTGTTTTTT,CASQNIKGSGEKLFF
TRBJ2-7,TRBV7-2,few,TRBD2,TGTGCCAGCAGCCGTAGCGGGAGCTCCTACGAGCAGTACTTC,CASSRSGSSYEQYF
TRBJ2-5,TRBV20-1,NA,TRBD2,TGCAGTGCTAGAGATCCTAGGACTAGCGGGAGGGAGACCCAGTACTTC,CSARDPRTSGRETQYF
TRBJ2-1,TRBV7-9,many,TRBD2,TGTGCCAGCAGCCCGGGACTAGCGGCATACAATGAGCAGTTCTTC,CASSPGLAAYNEQFF
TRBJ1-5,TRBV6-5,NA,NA,TGTGCCAGCAGTTTCCCGGGACTTTCTCAGCCCCAGCATTTT,CASSFPGLSQPQHF
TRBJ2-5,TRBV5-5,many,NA,TGTGCCAGCAGCTTCCCAAAGACCGGAGCCCAGACCCAAGAGACCCAGTACTTC,CASSFPKTGAQTQETQYF
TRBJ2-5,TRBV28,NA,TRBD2,TGTGCCAGCAGCGCGAGACTAGCGGGAGGGGAGACCCAGTACTTC,CASSARLAGGETQYF
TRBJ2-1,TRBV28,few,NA,TGTGCCAGCAGTTTGGCAGGGTATCGGAATGAGCAGTTCTTC,CASSLAGYRNEQFF